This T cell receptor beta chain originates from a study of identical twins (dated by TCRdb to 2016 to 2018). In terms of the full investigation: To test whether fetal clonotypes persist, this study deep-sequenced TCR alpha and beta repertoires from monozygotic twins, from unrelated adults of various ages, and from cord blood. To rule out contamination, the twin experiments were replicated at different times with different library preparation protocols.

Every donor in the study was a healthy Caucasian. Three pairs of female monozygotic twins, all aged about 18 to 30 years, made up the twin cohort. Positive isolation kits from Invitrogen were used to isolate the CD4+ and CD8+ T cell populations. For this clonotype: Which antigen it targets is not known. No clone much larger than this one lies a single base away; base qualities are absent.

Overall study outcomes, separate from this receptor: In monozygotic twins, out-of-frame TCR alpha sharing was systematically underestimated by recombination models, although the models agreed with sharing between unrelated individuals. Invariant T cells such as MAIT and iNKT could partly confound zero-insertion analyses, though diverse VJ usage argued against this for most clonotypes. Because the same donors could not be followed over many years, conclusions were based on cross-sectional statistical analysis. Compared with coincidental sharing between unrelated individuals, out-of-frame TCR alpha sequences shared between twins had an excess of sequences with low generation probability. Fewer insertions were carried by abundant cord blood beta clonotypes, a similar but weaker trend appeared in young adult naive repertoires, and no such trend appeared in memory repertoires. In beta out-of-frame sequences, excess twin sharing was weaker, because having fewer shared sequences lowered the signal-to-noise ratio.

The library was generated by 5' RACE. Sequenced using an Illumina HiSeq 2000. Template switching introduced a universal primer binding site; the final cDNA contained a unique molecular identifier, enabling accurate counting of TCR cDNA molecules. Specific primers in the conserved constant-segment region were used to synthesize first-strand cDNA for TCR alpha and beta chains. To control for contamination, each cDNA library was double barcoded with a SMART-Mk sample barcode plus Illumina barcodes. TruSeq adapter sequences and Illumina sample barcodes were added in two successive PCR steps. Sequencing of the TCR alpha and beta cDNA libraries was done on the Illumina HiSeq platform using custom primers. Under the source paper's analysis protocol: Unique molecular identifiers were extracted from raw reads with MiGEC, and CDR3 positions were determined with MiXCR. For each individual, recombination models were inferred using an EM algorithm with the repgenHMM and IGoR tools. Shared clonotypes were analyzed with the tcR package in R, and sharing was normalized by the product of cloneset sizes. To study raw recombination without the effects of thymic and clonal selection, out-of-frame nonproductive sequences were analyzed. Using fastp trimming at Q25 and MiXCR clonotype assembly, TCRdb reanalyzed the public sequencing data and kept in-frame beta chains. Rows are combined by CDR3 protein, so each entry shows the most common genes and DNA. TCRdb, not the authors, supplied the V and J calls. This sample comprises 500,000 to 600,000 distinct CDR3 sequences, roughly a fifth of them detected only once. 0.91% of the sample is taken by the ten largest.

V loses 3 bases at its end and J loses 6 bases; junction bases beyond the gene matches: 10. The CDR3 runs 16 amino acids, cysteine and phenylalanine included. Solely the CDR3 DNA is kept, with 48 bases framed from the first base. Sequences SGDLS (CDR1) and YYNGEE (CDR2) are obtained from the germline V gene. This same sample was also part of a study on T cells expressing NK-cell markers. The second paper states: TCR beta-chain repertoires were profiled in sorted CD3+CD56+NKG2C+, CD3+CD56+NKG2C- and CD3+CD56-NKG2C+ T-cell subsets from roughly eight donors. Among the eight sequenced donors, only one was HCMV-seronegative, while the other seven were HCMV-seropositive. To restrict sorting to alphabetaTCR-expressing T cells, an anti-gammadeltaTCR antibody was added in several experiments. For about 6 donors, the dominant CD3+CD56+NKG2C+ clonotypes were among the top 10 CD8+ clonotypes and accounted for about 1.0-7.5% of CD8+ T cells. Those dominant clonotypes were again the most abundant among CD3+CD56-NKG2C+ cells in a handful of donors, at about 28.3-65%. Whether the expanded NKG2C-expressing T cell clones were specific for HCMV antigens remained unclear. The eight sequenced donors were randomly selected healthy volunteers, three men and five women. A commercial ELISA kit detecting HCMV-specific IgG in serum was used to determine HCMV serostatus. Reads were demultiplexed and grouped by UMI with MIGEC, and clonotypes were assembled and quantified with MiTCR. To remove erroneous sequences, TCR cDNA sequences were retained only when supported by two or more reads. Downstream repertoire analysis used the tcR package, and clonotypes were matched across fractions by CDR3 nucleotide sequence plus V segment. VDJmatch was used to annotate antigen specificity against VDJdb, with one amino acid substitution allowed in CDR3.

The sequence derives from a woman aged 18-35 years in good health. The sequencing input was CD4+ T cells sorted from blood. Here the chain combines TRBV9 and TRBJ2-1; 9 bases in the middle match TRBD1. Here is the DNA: TGTGCCAGCAGCGGAACCGGGACAGGGTCGATCAATGAGCAGTTCTTC. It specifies CASSGTGTGSINEQFF.